Listed below are T cell receptor beta chains from one sample, sequenced in a study of Ad26.COV2.S vaccination and SARS-CoV-2 variants. TCRdb's copy holds only in-frame clones and misses some; the assay was immunoSEQ multiplex PCR. The sample has 300,000 to 400,000 clones; roughly nine tenths are singletons. The sequences come from peripheral blood, collected in a trial of Ad26.COV2.S vaccine versus placebo. The source of these receptors is a person aged 18-60 years who received the Ad26.COV2.S COVID-19 vaccine or a placebo. Each CDR3 is given without its conserved first and last residue. D genes are given only for firm matches.

j_call v_call d_call cdr3_aa
TRBJ2-5 TRBV9 TRBD1 ASSSRDRESETQY
TRBJ2-1 TRBV18 . ASSPWLQGSYNEQF
TRBJ2-1 TRBV6-5 . ASILQWGNNEQF
TRBJ2-1 TRBV7-3 . ASSLRGAGPLNEQF
TRBJ2-1 TRBV7-2 TRBD2 ASTVGLAGTNEQF
TRBJ2-7 TRBV6-6 . ASSYSGREQY
TRBJ2-1 TRBV19 TRBD1 ASSIDRGRVNEQF
TRBJ2-1 TRBV19 TRBD1 ASSPRDRGLNEQF
TRBJ1-1 TRBV7-8 . ASSSFAGSEAF
TRBJ1-5 TRBV6-5 . ASSNSGNQPQH
TRBJ2-1 TRBV7-9 . ASSQSGINNEQF
TRBJ1-1 TRBV5-4 . ASSQDGGRATEAF
TRBJ2-7 TRBV6-5 TRBD2 ASRSRGVAYEQY
TRBJ1-4 TRBV6-6 . ASSQLGGSEKLF
TRBJ1-1 TRBV10-3 . AISERFSEAF
TRBJ2-1 TRBV5-1 . ASSLVGEYGEQF
TRBJ1-5 TRBV7-9 . ASSLRIPNQPQH
TRBJ1-3 TRBV7-6 . ASSFALRSKGGNTIY